A selection of T cell receptor beta chains follows, all from one sample in a study of cytomegalovirus exposure and HLA in healthy donors. The data were produced by immunoSEQ multiplex PCR, yet TCRdb's version contains in-frame clones alone and is incomplete. Of about 180,000 clones listed, approximately 89% are singletons. Source material: PBMCs. The receptors originated from a man aged 18-30 years in good health and CMV-seropositive. The CDR3 runs from the conserved cysteine through the conserved F or W. D genes are given only for firm matches. Expanded clones are given a class, and other clones once, few, many or no size at all.

v_gene: TRBV19; abundance: -; j_gene: TRBJ1-5; d_gene: -; CDR3aa: CASHSGNRDQPQHF; CDR3nt: TGTGCCAGCCACTCGGGAAACAGGGATCAGCCCCAGCATTTT
v_gene: TRBV13; abundance: -; j_gene: TRBJ1-3; d_gene: -; CDR3aa: CASSLEGGYSGNTIYF; CDR3nt: TGTGCCAGCAGCTTGGAAGGCGGCTACTCTGGAAACACCATATATTTT
v_gene: TRBV29-1; abundance: -; j_gene: TRBJ1-2; d_gene: -; CDR3aa: CSVEVRSYGYTF; CDR3nt: TGCAGCGTTGAAGTTCGGTCCTATGGCTACACCTTC
v_gene: TRBV11-1; abundance: -; j_gene: TRBJ2-1; d_gene: TRBD2; CDR3aa: CASSPGGGRYNEQFF; CDR3nt: TGTGCCAGCAGCCCCGGGGGGGGAAGGTACAATGAGCAGTTCTTC
v_gene: TRBV7-3; abundance: -; j_gene: TRBJ2-2; d_gene: -; CDR3aa: CASSPPRGDGRTGELFF; CDR3nt: TGTGCCAGCAGCCCCCCCAGGGGGGATGGTCGCACCGGGGAGCTGTTTTTT
v_gene: TRBV9; abundance: -; j_gene: TRBJ2-1; d_gene: -; CDR3aa: CASSLSGVGYNEQFF; CDR3nt: TGTGCCAGCAGCCTCTCCGGGGTGGGCTACAATGAGCAGTTCTTC
v_gene: TRBV19; abundance: many; j_gene: TRBJ2-7; d_gene: -; CDR3aa: CASSPPDSDYVEQYF; CDR3nt: TGTGCCAGTAGTCCCCCGGACTCCGACTACGTCGAGCAGTACTTC
v_gene: TRBV9; abundance: -; j_gene: TRBJ2-3; d_gene: TRBD2; CDR3aa: CASSVAGTSGGTDTQYF; CDR3nt: TGTGCCAGCAGCGTAGCTGGGACTAGCGGGGGAACAGATACGCAGTATTTT
v_gene: TRBV29-1; abundance: -; j_gene: TRBJ2-1; d_gene: TRBD1; CDR3aa: CSVEMGTGVEQFF; CDR3nt: TGCAGCGTTGAGATGGGAACAGGGGTTGAGCAGTTCTTC
v_gene: TRBV11-2; abundance: -; j_gene: TRBJ2-7; d_gene: -; CDR3aa: CASRPASRPYEQYF; CDR3nt: TGTGCCAGCAGACCCGCTAGTAGGCCCTACGAGCAGTACTTC